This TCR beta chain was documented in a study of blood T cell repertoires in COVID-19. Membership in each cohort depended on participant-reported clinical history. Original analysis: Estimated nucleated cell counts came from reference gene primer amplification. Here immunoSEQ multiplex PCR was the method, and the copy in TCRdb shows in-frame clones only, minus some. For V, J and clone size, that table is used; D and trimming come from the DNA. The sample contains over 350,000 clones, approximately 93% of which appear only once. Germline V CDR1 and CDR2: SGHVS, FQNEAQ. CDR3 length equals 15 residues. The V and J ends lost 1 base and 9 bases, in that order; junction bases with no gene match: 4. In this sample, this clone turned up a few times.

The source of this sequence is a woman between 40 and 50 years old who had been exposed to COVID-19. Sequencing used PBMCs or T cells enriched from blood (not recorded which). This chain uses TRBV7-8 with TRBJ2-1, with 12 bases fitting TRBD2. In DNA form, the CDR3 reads TGTGCCAGCAGCTTAGTGCTAGCGGGAGGGGGTGAGCAGTTCTTC. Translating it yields CASSLVLAGGGEQFF.